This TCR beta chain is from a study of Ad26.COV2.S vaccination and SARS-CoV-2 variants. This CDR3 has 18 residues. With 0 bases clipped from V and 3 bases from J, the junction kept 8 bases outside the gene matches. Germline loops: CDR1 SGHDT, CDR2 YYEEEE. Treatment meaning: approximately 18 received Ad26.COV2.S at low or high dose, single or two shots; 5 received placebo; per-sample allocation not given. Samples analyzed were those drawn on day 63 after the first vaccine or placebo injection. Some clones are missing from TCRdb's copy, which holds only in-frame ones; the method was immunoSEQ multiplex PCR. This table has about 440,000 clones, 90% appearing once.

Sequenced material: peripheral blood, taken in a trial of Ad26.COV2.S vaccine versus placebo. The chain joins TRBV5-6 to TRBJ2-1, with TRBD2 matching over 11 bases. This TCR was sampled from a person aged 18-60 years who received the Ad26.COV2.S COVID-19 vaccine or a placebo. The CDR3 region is CASSLGLAGGTIYNEQFF. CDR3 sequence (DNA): TGTGCCAGCAGCTTGGGGCTAGCGGGAGGTACCATCTACAATGAGCAGTTCTTC.